One sample yielded the 25 T cell receptor beta chains listed below, sequenced in a study of blood T cell repertoires in COVID-19. Generated by immunoSEQ multiplex PCR, the TCRdb table keeps only in-frame clones and is missing some. The sample yields approximately 130,000 clones, approximately 90% seen once. The specimen sequenced was peripheral blood. These receptors came from a woman aged 45 to 65 with acute or convalescent COVID-19.

This clone has a single count. The chain joins TRBV19 to TRBJ1-1; D not certain. CDR3 length: 11 amino acids. V was shortened by 3 bases and J by 7 bases, with 6 bases between the two germline ends. Germline V gene sequence: CDR1 LNHDA, CDR2 SQIVND (reference sequence). The CDR3 sequence: CASSIFSEAFF. The DNA for the CDR3 is TGTGCCAGTAGTATTTTCAGTGAAGCTTTCTTT.

The rearrangement links TRBV29-1 to TRBJ1-1, with D possibly matching TRBD1 (5 bases). The CDR3 spans 11 residues. V was shortened by 7 bases and J by 1 base, with 7 bases between the two germline ends. Germline V gene sequence: CDR1 SQVTM, CDR2 ANQGSEA. CDR3 sequence reads: CSGGANTEAFF. In DNA, the CDR3 is TGCAGCGGCGGGGCGAACACTGAAGCTTTCTTT.

This chain connects TRBV14 to TRBJ2-5; TRBD2 is a possible D gene (5 bases). The CDR3 covers 13 residues. Trimming removed 5 bases at V and 1 base at J, with 8 bases between. Germline lookup yields CDR1 SGHDN and CDR2 FVKESK. CDR3 in DNA: TGTGCCAGCAGCGGACTTTTCCAAGAGACCCAGTACTTC. Protein product: CASSGLFQETQYF. The variable domain in full, completed from reference TRBV14 and TRBJ2-5, reads EAGVTQFPSHSVIEKGQTVTLRCDPISGHDNLYWYRRVMGKEIKFLLHFVKESKQDESGMPNNRFLAERTGGTYSTLKVQPAELEDSGVYFCASSGLFQETQYFGPGTRLLVL.

J is TRBJ2-1 and V is TRBV6-2 or TRBV6-3; 11 nucleotides agree with TRBD2. Germline V gene sequence: CDR1 MNHEY, CDR2 SVGEGT. V gave up 6 bases and J gave up 6 bases; unmatched junction bases: 13. CDR3 length: 17 amino acids. CDR3 DNA: TGTGCCAGCAGCCAAGGACTAGCGGGTCGCAAGGGCAATGAGCAGTTCTTC. It yields the protein CASSQGLAGRKGNEQFF.

The chain is built from TRBV7-9 and TRBJ2-2, with 10 bases identical to TRBD2. CDR3 size: 17 residues. CDR1 is SEHNR, CDR2 FQNEAQ, per germline (reference sequence). The J segment lost 3 bases and the V segment lost 6 bases, leaving 10 bases of the junction unmatched. In nucleotides, the CDR3 is TGTGCCAGCAGTAAGGTTGGGACTAGCGCACACACCGGGGAGCTGTTTTTT. Its protein is CASSKVGTSAHTGELFF.

The V gene is TRBV27, the J gene TRBJ2-7, with a tentative D call TRBD2 (5 bases). Trimming pared 3 bases from V and 4 bases from J, leaving 13 bases between. The germline V gene has CDR1 MNHEY and CDR2 SMNVEV (reference sequence). The CDR3 covers 14 residues. CDR3 sequence (DNA): TGTGCCAGCAGTTTTGGACTCCGGCTTTACGAGCAGTACTTC. Protein sequence: CASSFGLRLYEQYF.

As to this clone: The junction departs from germline at one end; a sequencing error may be responsible. The chain couples TRBV19 to TRBJ2-5; 11 bases map to TRBD1. The CDR3 runs to 16 residues. Germline V gene sequence: CDR1 LNHDA, CDR2 SQIVND (reference sequence). CDR3 sequence: CASSRGGQGALESQYF. Written as DNA, the CDR3 is TGTGCCAGTAGTAGAGGAGGACAGGGGGCTTTGGAGAGCCAGTACTTC.

The chain couples TRBV4-2 to TRBJ2-6; 8 bases are a match to TRBD2. V lost 1 base to trimming and J lost 1 base; unmatched junction nucleotides: 9. The CDR3 sequence is 19 residues long. The germline gives CDR1 LGHNA, CDR2 YNFKEQ. The CDR3 reads CASSQAGGGGISGANVLTF. CDR3 nucleotides: TGTGCCAGCAGCCAAGCGGGTGGCGGGGGGATTTCTGGGGCCAACGTCCTGACTTTC.

The rearrangement joins TRBV24-1 to TRBJ2-4; D may be TRBD2 (6 bases). In germline, CDR1 is KGHDR, CDR2 SFDVKD. Trimming left V 3 bases short and J 0 bases short, with 17 bases between. The CDR3 contains 18 residues. The CDR3 DNA reads TGTGCCACCAGTGATCCCGGCGCCGGGGGATTAGCCAAAAACATTCAGTACTTC. Translating it yields CATSDPGAGGLAKNIQYF.

The chain has TRBV7-8 and TRBJ2-3; maybe TRBD1 (6 bases). Trimming removed 2 bases at V and 4 bases at J, with 16 bases between. This CDR3 has 16 amino acids. Germline values: CDR1 SGHVS, CDR2 FQNEAQ. DNA of the CDR3: TGTGCCAGCAGCTTATCGACAGGTTGGGTTCCAGATACGCAGTATTTT. It encodes CASSLSTGWVPDTQYF.

The chain is built from TRBV3-1 (or the pseudogene TRBV3-2) and TRBJ2-3; 8 positions agree with TRBD2. The CDR3 spans 15 residues. J was trimmed by 6 bases and V by 8 bases; bases with no gene match: 13. Looked up from germline, CDR1 is LGHDT and CDR2 is YNNKEL (reference sequence). The CDR3 loop reads CASRRSGDLGDTQYF. The CDR3 coding sequence is TGTGCCAGCCGTCGTAGCGGGGACTTGGGGGATACGCAGTATTTT.

The chain couples TRBV10-2 to TRBJ2-1; perhaps TRBD2 as D (5 bases). The CDR3 runs to 12 residues. V was pared by 6 bases and J by 5 bases, with 8 bases between. Per germline, CDR1 WSHSY and CDR2 SAAADI. CDR3 in amino acids: CASSGLDNEQFF. CDR3 nucleotide sequence: TGCGCCAGCAGCGGACTTGACAATGAGCAGTTCTTC.

This chain connects TRBV3-1 (or the pseudogene TRBV3-2) to TRBJ1-6, with TRBD1 identical over 8 bases. The V gene's germline CDR1 is LGHDT and CDR2 YNNKEL (reference sequence). This CDR3 comprises 16 residues. The ends lost 4 bases at V and 7 bases at J; junction bases unmatched: 9. CDR3 sequence (DNA): TGTGCCAGCAGCCGGACAGGGAAAATTGGAAATTCACCCCTCCACTTT. Translation: CASSRTGKIGNSPLHF.

The rearrangement uses TRBV5-6 and TRBJ1-2; the D is unclear. The CDR3 is 15 amino acids. The V end lost 0 bases, the J end lost 8 bases, and 17 bases lay between the germline ends. CDR1 is SGHDT and CDR2 is YYEEEE in the germline V gene. CDR3 residues: CASSLVHTGGRGYTF. The CDR3 region has the DNA TGTGCCAGCAGCTTGGTGCACACGGGAGGGCGGGGCTACACCTTC. Using reference TRBV5-6 and TRBJ1-2 for the parts outside the CDR3, the full variable domain is DAGVTQSPTHLIKTRGQQVTLRCSPKSGHDTVSWYQQALGQGPQFIFQYYEEEERQRGNFPDRFSGHQFPNYSSELNVNALLLGDSALYLCASSLVHTGGRGYTFGSGTRLTVV.

CDR3 bases: TGTGCCAGCAGCCCACCCGGGACAGGGGACTACGAGCAGTACTTC. Translating gives CASSPPGTGDYEQYF. This rearrangement joins TRBV14 to TRBJ2-7, with TRBD1 identical over 10 bases. The CDR3 has 15 residues. V lost 4 bases, J lost 3 bases, and 6 bases stayed unmatched. Germline CDR1 is SGHDN and CDR2 is FVKESK.

This clone was seen a few times. The chain joins TRBV2 to TRBJ1-1; D uncertain. Trimming shortened V by 4 bases and J by 5 bases, and 11 bases separated the two germline ends. This CDR3 has 13 residues. From germline, CDR1 is SNHLY and CDR2 FYNNEI. The CDR3 nucleotides read TGTGCCAGCAGTGGTGAGGGCAGGACTGAAGCTTTCTTT. Protein: CASSGEGRTEAFF.

The rearrangement links TRBV29-1 to TRBJ2-1; a possible D gene is TRBD1 (6 bases). The CDR3 is made up of 12 amino acids. Trimming cost V 5 bases and J 8 bases, with 13 bases left between them. Germline V gene lookup returns CDR1 SQVTM and CDR2 ANQGSEA. The CDR3, as DNA: TGCAGCGTTTGGGGGCCGTACCATGAGCAGTTCTTC. This codes for CSVWGPYHEQFF.

The V call is TRBV7-2, the J call TRBJ1-1; D call uncertain. CDR1 and CDR2 (germline): SGHTA, FQGNSA. CDR3 length: 15 residues. V shed 1 base and J shed 2 bases, with 11 bases lying between them. Written as DNA, the CDR3 is TGTGCCAGCAGCTTAGGTTTCAGGACTAACACTGAAGCTTTCTTT. Its translation is CASSLGFRTNTEAFF. Complete variable domain (other parts from reference TRBV7-2 and TRBJ1-1): GAGVSQSPSNKVTEKGKDVELRCDPISGHTALYWYRQSLGQGLEFLIYFQGNSAPDKSGLPSDRFSAERTGGSVSTLTIQRTQQEDSAVYLCASSLGFRTNTEAFFGQGTRLTVV.

V gene TRBV13 combines with J gene TRBJ1-6; D is ambiguous. Germline V gives CDR1 PRHDT, CDR2 FYEKMQ (reference sequence). Between the trimmed V and J ends, which lost 5 bases and 2 bases, there was a span of 10 bases. The CDR3 contains 15 residues. CDR3 sequence: CASSLKEAYNSPLHF. The CDR3 nucleotides are TGTGCCAGCAGCCTCAAGGAGGCCTATAATTCACCCCTCCACTTT.

The rearrangement uses TRBV27 and TRBJ1-6, with D possibly TRBD1 on 6 matching bases. Trimming removed 4 bases at V and 8 bases at J, with 12 bases between. The CDR3 is made up of 14 amino acids. Germline lookup yields CDR1 MNHEY and CDR2 SMNVEV (reference sequence). The CDR3 DNA sequence: TGTGCCAGCAGTTCGTACAGGGTTGATTCACCCCTCCACTTT. It is translated as CASSSYRVDSPLHF.

The rearrangement joins TRBV25-1 to TRBJ1-2; possible D gene TRBD1, 5 bases. The V end was cut by 6 bases, the J end by 2 bases, with 10 bases between. The CDR3 extends over 13 amino acids. Germline V gene data show CDR1 as MGHDK and CDR2 as SYGVNS. CDR3 nucleotides: TGTGCCAGCAGCCAGACAGCGAACTATGGCTACACCTTC. Translating it yields CASSQTANYGYTF.

The chain employs TRBV3-1 (or the pseudogene TRBV3-2) and TRBJ1-3; D is unclear. CDR1 and CDR2 (germline): LGHDT, YNNKEL (reference sequence). The CDR3 sequence is 15 residues long. The V end was cut by 4 bases, the J end by 0 bases, with 10 bases between. This chain's CDR3 is CASSRLRSSGNTIYF. The CDR3 DNA follows: TGTGCCAGCAGCCGACTAAGGAGCTCTGGAAACACCATATATTTT.

This chain links TRBV2 with TRBJ2-1; TRBD1 agrees at 7 bases. CDR1 and CDR2 from the germline V gene are SNHLY and FYNNEI. Trimming at V came to 6 bases and at J to 8 bases, leaving 10 bases not matched to a gene. CDR3 length: 14 residues. CDR3 DNA sequence: TGTGCCAGCAGCGCAGGGGGTGGGATCGATGAGCAGTTCTTC. Translation: CASSAGGGIDEQFF.

The V call is TRBV5-1, the J call TRBJ1-1; maybe TRBD1 (6 bases). The CDR3 covers 14 residues. V was shortened by 0 bases and J by 4 bases, with 10 bases between the two germline ends. Germline values: CDR1 SGHRS, CDR2 YFSETQ. CDR3 in amino acids: CASSLDQGFTEAFF. The CDR3 nucleotides are TGCGCCAGCAGCTTGGATCAGGGGTTCACTGAAGCTTTCTTT.

This chain uses TRBV18 with TRBJ1-1, with no clear D. The CDR3 loop spans 14 amino acids. V lost 5 bases and J 0 bases, leaving 10 bases between the germline ends. The germline gives CDR1 KGHSH, CDR2 LQKENI. This CDR3 reads CASSTAVMNTEAFF. CDR3 sequence (DNA): TGTGCCAGCTCAACTGCCGTTATGAACACTGAAGCTTTCTTT.